One T cell receptor beta chain is described in this entry. These data belong to a study of control samples from healthy donors and cancer patients. Generated by immunoSEQ multiplex PCR, the TCRdb table keeps only in-frame clones and is missing some. The profile covers about 150,000 clones, with around 88% appearing a single time and over 1.5% taken by the ten largest. Sequences were obtained from blood. This receptor was identified in a man aged 18 to 30 in good health.

In DNA, the CDR3 is TGTGCCAGCAGCTTGGCGGCGGGGGGGCCCACAGATACGCAGTATTTT. It codes for CASSLAAGGPTDTQYF. The rearrangement links TRBV5-4 to TRBJ2-3; 9 bases map to TRBD2. Germline assignment: CDR1 SGHNT and CDR2 YYREEE (reference sequence). The CDR3 consists of 16 residues. V lost 0 bases to trimming and J lost 2 bases; unmatched junction nucleotides: 4.